The rows below give T cell receptor beta chains drawn from one sample of a study of T cell responses to AZD1222 COVID-19 vaccine. Repertoires were generated with immunoSEQ multiplex PCR, while TCRdb's copy carries only in-frame clones and drops some. The repertoire holds 150,000 or so clones, around 89% seen once, with roughly 2% in the top ten. The material sequenced was peripheral blood, taken on day 0 of AZD1222 vaccination. The receptor source for this set is an adult in good health. The CDR3 runs from the conserved cysteine through the conserved F or W. Each record gives: J gene, V gene, D gene, clone size, CDR3 DNA, CDR3 protein. The D gene is left open where the match is weak. Clone size is given for some rows only: seen once, a few or many times, or a class if the clone is expanded.

TRBJ2-1 TRBV13 TRBD2 . TGTGCCTCTCAAGCGGGACCCTCCTACAATGAGCAGTTCTTC CASQAGPSYNEQFF
TRBJ2-1 TRBV5-1 . . TGCGCCAGCAGCTTGCTCGGTACCTACAATGAGCAGTTCTTC CASSLLGTYNEQFF
TRBJ2-7 TRBV19 . . TGTGCCAGTAGCCCCCGGGCGGGATCCTACGAGCAGTACTTC CASSPRAGSYEQYF
TRBJ2-7 TRBV7-2 TRBD2 . TGTGCCAGCAGCCGCCGGACTAGCGGTACCTACGAGCAGTACTTC CASSRRTSGTYEQYF
TRBJ2-1 TRBV7-8 . . TGTGCCAGCAGCTTAGTCCTAGGCGGTGAGCAGTTCTTC CASSLVLGGEQFF
TRBJ1-1 TRBV6-5 . . TGTGCCAGCACACAGGGATTTTTCACTGAAGCTTTCTTT CASTQGFFTEAFF
TRBJ1-5 TRBV7-8 TRBD1 . TGTGCCAGCAGCTTAGAGGGGGCGAGCAATCAGCCCCAGCATTTT CASSLEGASNQPQHF
TRBJ1-2 TRBV5-1 . . TGCGCCAGCAGCTTGGTCCCAGGGGCGTCTAAGGGCTACACCTTC CASSLVPGASKGYTF
TRBJ1-5 TRBV19 TRBD1 . TGTGCCAGCCTCATACAGGGGGGGGTGAGCAATCAGCCCCAGCATTTT CASLIQGGVSNQPQHF
TRBJ1-6 TRBV18 . . TGTGCCAGCTCGCTTGACAGGAGGTTTAATAATTCACCCCTCCACTTT CASSLDRRFNNSPLHF
TRBJ2-3 TRBV6-4 TRBD2 . TGTGCCAGCAGTGGACTAGCGGGAGGCACAGATACGCAGTATTTT CASSGLAGGTDTQYF
TRBJ2-2 TRBV6-5 . once TGTGCCAGCCGGGGACCCACGAACACCGGGGAGCTGTTTTTT CASRGPTNTGELFF
TRBJ2-5 TRBV5-1 TRBD2 . TGCGCCAGCAGCTTTAGCGGGCAAGAGACCCAGTACTTC CASSFSGQETQYF
TRBJ1-1 TRBV24-1 . . TGTGCCACCAGTGATTTAGACAGCCCAGGGATAGGGCAGGACACTGAAGCTTTCTTT CATSDLDSPGIGQDTEAFF
TRBJ1-6 TRBV30 . . TGTGCCTTTTCGGGAGAAGTCAGTTCACCCCTCCACTTT CAFSGEVSSPLHF
TRBJ1-5 TRBV14 . . TGTGCCAGCAGCCTCAGGGGCAATCAGCCCCAGCATTTT CASSLRGNQPQHF
TRBJ1-5 TRBV9 . . TGTGCCAGCAGCGTAGATGGAGGGGGCAATCAGCCCCAGCATTTT CASSVDGGGNQPQHF
TRBJ1-2 TRBV15 . . TGTGCCACCAGCAGAGGGGAGGGGTTACTGGATGGCTACACCTTC CATSRGEGLLDGYTF
TRBJ2-7 TRBV30 TRBD2 . TGTGCCTGGAGTCTCTCGGGAGGCAACTACGAGCAGTACTTC CAWSLSGGNYEQYF
TRBJ2-1 TRBV5-1 . . TGCGCCAGCAGCTTGACGGTAGGTGAGCAGTTCTTC CASSLTVGEQFF
TRBJ2-1 TRBV5-8 TRBD2 . TGTGCCAGCAGCTATACAGGACTAGCGGGTGACAATGAGCAGTTCTTC CASSYTGLAGDNEQFF
TRBJ1-6 TRBV5-5 . . TGTGCCAGCAGCTTGGACAGTTATAATTCACCCCTCCACTTT CASSLDSYNSPLHF
TRBJ1-5 TRBV6-5 . . TGTGCCAGCAGTTCCCCCCAGGAGCCTACAAATCAGCCCCAGCATTTT CASSSPQEPTNQPQHF
TRBJ2-2 TRBV7-3 . . TGTGCCAGCAGCTTACAGGGTTCGAACACCGGGGAGCTGTTTTTT CASSLQGSNTGELFF
TRBJ2-7 TRBV5-8 . . TGTGCCAGCAGCAGGGCGGGGAGTTCCACCTACGAGCAGTACTTC CASSRAGSSTYEQYF
TRBJ1-5 TRBV2 . . TGTGCCAGCAGTGAGACCGAGGCCAATCAGCCCCAGCATTTT CASSETEANQPQHF
TRBJ1-5 TRBV7-2 . . TGTGCCAGCAGCCTTTGGGACACCGGCAATCAGCCCCAGCATTTT CASSLWDTGNQPQHF
TRBJ2-3 TRBV7-7 . . TGTGCTAGCAGCTTGGGTGAGGCGTGGACAGATACGCAGTATTTT CASSLGEAWTDTQYF
TRBJ2-5 TRBV13 . . TGTGCCAGCAGCCCCGCCCCTAAAGAGACCCAGTACTTC CASSPAPKETQYF
TRBJ1-2 TRBV25-1 . . TGTGCCAGCAGTGAGTTGGGGCACGATCAGGGCTACACCTTC CASSELGHDQGYTF
TRBJ2-7 TRBV6-2/TRBV6-3 TRBD1 . TGTGCCAGCAGCTCCGGGACAGGGGGATACGAGCAGTACTTC CASSSGTGGYEQYF
TRBJ2-3 TRBV6-5 . . TGTGCCAGCAAGAGTGGCAGAACTAGCACAGATACGCAGTATTTT CASKSGRTSTDTQYF
TRBJ2-1 TRBV30 TRBD2 . TGTGCCTGGGGGACTAGCGGACCCTCCTACAATGAGCAGTTCTTC CAWGTSGPSYNEQFF
TRBJ2-7 TRBV18 . . TGTGCCAGCTCACCGCCCGGGACGTACTCCTACGAGCAGTACTTC CASSPPGTYSYEQYF
TRBJ2-1 TRBV6-2/TRBV6-3 TRBD2 . TGTGCCAGCAGTTACCTTGGGACTAGCGCATCCTACAATGAGCAGTTCTTC CASSYLGTSASYNEQFF
TRBJ2-7 TRBV7-2 TRBD2 . TGTGCCAGCAGCTTAAGTGTGACTAGCGGCTACGAGCAGTACTTC CASSLSVTSGYEQYF
TRBJ2-2 TRBV7-9 . . TGTGCCAGCAGGGCCTCGGAGGGCCGAACCGGGGAGCTGTTTTTT CASRASEGRTGELFF
TRBJ2-2 TRBV11-2 . . TGTGCCAGCAGCTTACTCACCGGGGAGCTGTTTTTT CASSLLTGELFF
TRBJ2-1 TRBV2 TRBD2 . TGTGCCAGCAGTACCGGGACTAGCGGGAGGAACAATGAGCAGTTCTTC CASSTGTSGRNNEQFF
TRBJ2-1 TRBV15 TRBD2 . TGTGCCACCAGCGGTCACCCTGGTAGCGGGAGGCCCAATGAGCAGTTCTTC CATSGHPGSGRPNEQFF
TRBJ2-7 TRBV28 . . TGTGCCAGCAGCACTATAGACTCCTACGAGCAGTACTTC CASSTIDSYEQYF
TRBJ2-3 TRBV7-3 . . TGTGCCAGCGCAAGTGGGAGTAAAGATACGCAGTATTTT CASASGSKDTQYF
TRBJ1-1 TRBV7-9 . . TGTGCCAGCAGCGCCGGTGGGGGAGTTATGAACACTGAAGCTTTCTTT CASSAGGGVMNTEAFF
TRBJ1-1 TRBV7-2 . . TGTGCCAGCAGCTTAGCGAAGGACAGAGGAGCTTTCTTT CASSLAKDRGAFF
TRBJ2-1 TRBV15 . . TGTGCCACCAGCAAGCGGGCCAGTTCCAATGAGCAGTTCTTC CATSKRASSNEQFF
TRBJ2-2 TRBV2 TRBD2 . TGTGCCGGAGCGGGACCCACCGGGGAGCTGTTTTTT CAGAGPTGELFF
TRBJ2-2 TRBV5-4 . . TGTGCCAGCAGCTTGGCCAACACCGGGGAGCTGTTTTTT CASSLANTGELFF
TRBJ2-7 TRBV7-8 . . TGTGCCAGCAGCTTGGGGGTCTCGAGCTCCTACGAGCAGTACTTC CASSLGVSSSYEQYF
TRBJ2-1 TRBV21-1 . . TGTGCCAGCAGCACCTCGGGACTAGCGGGAGAGGAGCCCTACAATGAGCAGTTCTTC CASSTSGLAGEEPYNEQFF
TRBJ2-1 TRBV9 TRBD2 . TGTGCCAGCAGCGTAGAAGGCGGGAGACGGAATGAGCAGTTCTTC CASSVEGGRRNEQFF
TRBJ1-6 TRBV4-3 . . TGCGCCAGCAGCCAAGATAGTAACAGCGGGTCACCCCTCCACTTT CASSQDSNSGSPLHF
TRBJ1-6 TRBV11-2 . . TGTGCCAGCAGCTTAGATTCATCACCCCTCCACTTT CASSLDSSPLHF
TRBJ2-5 TRBV11-3 . . TGTGCCAGCAGCTTAGGGACGCAAGGGGAGACCCAGTACTTC CASSLGTQGETQYF